This TCR beta chain was found in a study of shared clonotypes between healthy human individuals. Whole-study results and caveats: In contrast to clonotypes shared by all four donors, non-shared clonotypes had lower generation probabilities. In a few donors, around 5% of naive CD4 clonotypes appeared in common.

On this clone itself: Its target is unknown.

Deep level was the assay's run setting. Profiled with immunoSEQ multiplex PCR; TCRdb holds only in-frame clones, not every one. The sample yields about 1.1 million clones, approximately 80% seen once. The V and J ends lost 1 base and 2 bases respectively, with 11 bases between them. The CDR3 spans 15 residues. From germline, CDR1 is LGHNA and CDR2 YSLEER. The healthy adult donors were HIV-negative and reported no recent acute infections or vaccinations. This sequence originates from a man between 18 and 29 years old in good health. Some clones in this sample may be carry-over from other donors' samples. Sequenced sample: memory CD4+ T cells from PBMCs. Subset described: CD45RA-negative fraction. The V call is TRBV4-3, the J call TRBJ1-2, with D unresolved. CDR3 coding DNA: TGCGCCAGCAGCCAAGTCCCCCGCGACAACTATGGCTACACCTTC. As protein: CASSQVPRDNYGYTF.